This TCR beta chain stems from a study of OX40 agonist ivuxolimab in advanced cancers. About the research overall: Patients took ivuxolimab, an agonistic anti-OX40 (CD134) antibody. Notes on the study in general: Patients with a partial response at 0.1-3.0 mg/kg had among the lowest clonal expansion. The CD4+ and CD8+ T cells in the blood had expanded clonally by week 6 at 0.1 to 3.0 mg/kg.

Germline V gene lookup returns CDR1 SGHDT and CDR2 YYEEEE. The CDR3 runs 16 residues. J was trimmed by 7 bases and V by 0 bases; bases with no gene match: 8. Prior autoimmune disease or systemic immunosuppression barred patients. As to this clone: Its antigen is not identified.

The data were produced by immunoSEQ multiplex PCR, yet TCRdb's version contains in-frame clones alone and is incomplete. This sample has approximately 15,000 clones, with approximately 92% found just once. The TCR comes from an adult with an advanced solid tumor such as melanoma, head and neck, liver or kidney cancer. The chain is built from TRBV5-6 and TRBJ2-5, with 11 nucleotides matching TRBD2. The specimen comprised CD4+ or CD8+ T cells sorted from blood, sampled in a trial of the OX40 agonist ivuxolimab. The CDR3 reads CASSLALAGGLGTQYF. As DNA, the CDR3 is TGTGCCAGCAGCTTGGCGCTAGCGGGGGGTCTCGGGACCCAGTACTTC.